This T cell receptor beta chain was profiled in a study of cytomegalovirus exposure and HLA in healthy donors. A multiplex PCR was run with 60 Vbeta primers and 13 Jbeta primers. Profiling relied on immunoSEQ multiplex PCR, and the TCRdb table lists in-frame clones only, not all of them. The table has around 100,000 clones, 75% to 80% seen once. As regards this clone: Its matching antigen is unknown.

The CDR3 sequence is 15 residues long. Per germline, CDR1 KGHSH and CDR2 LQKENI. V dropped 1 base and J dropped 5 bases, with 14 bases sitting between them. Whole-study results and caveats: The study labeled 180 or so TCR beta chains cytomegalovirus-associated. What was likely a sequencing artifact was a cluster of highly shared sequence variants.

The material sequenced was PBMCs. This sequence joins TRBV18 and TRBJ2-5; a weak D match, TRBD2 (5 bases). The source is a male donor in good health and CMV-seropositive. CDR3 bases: TGTGCCAGCTCACCACAACGGGATCAGGTTGAGACCCAGTACTTC. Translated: CASSPQRDQVETQYF.